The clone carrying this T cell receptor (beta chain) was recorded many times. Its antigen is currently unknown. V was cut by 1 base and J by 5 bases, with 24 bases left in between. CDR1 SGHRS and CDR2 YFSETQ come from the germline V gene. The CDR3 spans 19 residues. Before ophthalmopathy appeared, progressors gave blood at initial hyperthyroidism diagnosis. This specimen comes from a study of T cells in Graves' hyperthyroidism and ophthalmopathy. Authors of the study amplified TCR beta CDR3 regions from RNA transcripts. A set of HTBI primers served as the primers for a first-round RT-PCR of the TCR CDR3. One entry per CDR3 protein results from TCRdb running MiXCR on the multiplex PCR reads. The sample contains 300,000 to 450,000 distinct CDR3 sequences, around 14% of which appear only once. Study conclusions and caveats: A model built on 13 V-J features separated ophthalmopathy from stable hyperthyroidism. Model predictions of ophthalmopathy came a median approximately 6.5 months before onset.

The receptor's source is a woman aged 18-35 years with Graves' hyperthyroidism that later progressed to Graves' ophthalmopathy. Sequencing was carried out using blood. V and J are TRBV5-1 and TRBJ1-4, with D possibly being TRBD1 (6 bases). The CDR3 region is CASSLFHRVGTALNEKLFF. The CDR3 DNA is TGCGCCAGCAGCTTGTTCCACAGGGTCGGGACTGCGTTAAATGAAAAACTGTTTTTT. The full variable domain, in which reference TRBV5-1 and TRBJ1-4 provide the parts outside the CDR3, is KAGVTQTPRYLIKTRGQQVTLSCSPISGHRSVSWYQQTPGQGLQFLFEYFSETQRNKGNFPGRFSGRQFSNSRSEMNVSTLELGDSALYLCASSLFHRVGTALNEKLFFGSGTQLSVL.